The present entry profiles one TCR beta chain with its context. Its antigen is as yet unknown. The repertoire was sequenced with immunoSEQ multiplex PCR; TCRdb's copy has only in-frame clones and lacks some. The table has about 96,000 clones, 85% to 95% seen once; the top ten hold around 2%. These data are taken from a study of PD-1 blockade in classical Hodgkin lymphoma. Broader study findings: Newly diagnosed patients reportedly had lower baseline TCR diversity than healthy donors.

As to time point: cycle 4 day 1 (C4D1), after five to seven weeks of nivolumab. Each and every patient relapsed after autologous stem cell transplantation, and patients got differing brentuximab vedotin exposure. CDR1 and CDR2 (germline): SGHAT, FQNNGV. V lost 4 bases and J 8 bases, leaving 13 bases between the germline ends. This CDR3 is built from 13 residues. The sequence came from a human donor with classical Hodgkin lymphoma. This sample comprised peripheral blood mononuclear cells (PBMCs), obtained before the fourth cycle of nivolumab. The chain uses TRBV11-2 and TRBJ2-3; D is undetermined. The CDR3 here is CASSSEPRGTQYF. In DNA, the CDR3 is TGTGCCAGCAGCTCCGAACCCAGAGGTACGCAGTATTTT.